The rows below give T cell receptor beta chains drawn from one sample of a study of patients and donors after allogeneic stem cell transplantation. TCRdb recomputed calls from the RT-PCR reads with MiXCR, one row per CDR3 protein. The sample has about a million distinct CDR3 sequences; around 17% are singletons. The sequenced material came from blood, either unsorted or a sorted T cell fraction (not recorded which). The source of these receptors is a human donor who was either an allogeneic HSCT recipient or a stem cell or donor lymphocyte infusion donor (not recorded which). It is not recorded whose cells these are; they may come from a transplant donor. Each CDR3 is given with its conserved first and last residue. Where a row states a size, it is once, few, many or the class of an expanded clone; other rows omit it.

V gene	J gene	clone size	CDR3 protein
TRBV9	TRBJ2-7	-	CASSPAGTRDYEQYF
TRBV29-1	TRBJ2-3	few	CSVGAGSEDTQYF
TRBV28	TRBJ1-5	few	CASSFRRGIDQPQHF
TRBV7-9	TRBJ2-1	-	CASSDGLTSLGNEQFF
TRBV2	TRBJ2-1	many	CASSLTGGREQFF
TRBV27	TRBJ2-5	few	CASSSLSGSKETQYF
TRBV20-1	TRBJ1-3	few	CSARDWGRGAYSGNTIYF
TRBV20-1	TRBJ2-3	-	CSARDATQYF
TRBV5-1	TRBJ1-2	few	CASNRGDPYGYTF
TRBV29-1	TRBJ1-5	many	CSVAGTGNQPQHF
TRBV20-1	TRBJ2-1	few	CSARVGRPSYNEQFF
TRBV5-1	TRBJ1-6	-	CASSVYSGAGPSPLHF
TRBV5-6	TRBJ2-1	few	CASSARLRSSYNEQFF
TRBV24-1	TRBJ2-5	few	CATSDSGTRSSQETQYF
TRBV6-2/TRBV6-3	TRBJ1-5	-	CASSYRGGYNQPQHF
TRBV9	TRBJ1-2	-	CASSVEAGFNYGYTF
TRBV2	TRBJ1-2	few	CASRVTWGVYGYTF
TRBV21-1	TRBJ2-7	-	CASSNLDPSYEQYF
TRBV5-1	TRBJ2-1	-	CASTPRGGSYNEQFF
TRBV5-1	TRBJ2-3	few	CASSPRGAQDTQYF
TRBV7-9	TRBJ2-1	few	CASSFTSGSGNEQFF
TRBV18	TRBJ2-7	few	CASSPPRGDYEQYF
TRBV12-3/TRBV12-4	TRBJ2-6	-	CASSLEAGANVLTF
TRBV4-3	TRBJ2-7	-	CASSQEPNIYEQYF
TRBV24-1	TRBJ2-3	few	CATSVQRGRGRGSRDTQYF
TRBV25-1	TRBJ2-1	few	CASSEYRGTKYNEQFF
TRBV9	TRBJ1-1	few	CASSAISGGNTEAFF
TRBV12-3/TRBV12-4	TRBJ2-1	-	CASSSIKVGDEQFF
TRBV11-3	TRBJ2-7	-	CASSLVGPDTQSYEQYF
TRBV12-3/TRBV12-4	TRBJ1-1	-	CASTKDLMNTEAFF
TRBV29-1	TRBJ2-7	many	CSVGWGINEQYF
TRBV7-9	TRBJ1-4	-	CASSRSQGSNEKLFF
TRBV20-1	TRBJ2-6	few	CSARDLRGSGANVLTF
TRBV18	TRBJ2-2	few	CASSPGFPNTGELFF
TRBV7-3	TRBJ1-2	-	CASSFRGRGYGYTF
TRBV30	TRBJ1-2	-	CAWSVTGGSGYTF
TRBV5-4	TRBJ2-5	-	CASSSPSWGLAGETQYF
TRBV27	TRBJ2-7	-	CASRKSGQRSYEQYF
TRBV4-2	TRBJ1-2	many	CASSQGSITGQNYGYTF
TRBV7-2	TRBJ2-5	few	CASSMTSGLSQETQYF
TRBV20-1	TRBJ1-1	-	CSARLSPNTEAFF
TRBV20-1	TRBJ2-2	few	CSAMFANTGELFF
TRBV14	TRBJ1-1	few	CASSPPTGETEAFF
TRBV3-1	TRBJ2-7	-	CASSQDLEAGRGSYEQYF
TRBV2	TRBJ2-7	-	CASSEALRGHEQYF
TRBV4-2	TRBJ2-3	few	CASSLFSGRAKDTQYF
TRBV3-1	TRBJ2-3	-	CASSQRGLAGTSTDTQYF
TRBV7-9	TRBJ2-1	many	CASSRGILADYNEQFF
TRBV7-9	TRBJ2-7	few	CASMAGLSNEQYF
TRBV4-1	TRBJ2-3	-	CASSPILRRGGGTDTQYF
TRBV30	TRBJ2-5	-	CARAGSETQYF
TRBV5-1	TRBJ1-1	many	CASSAGQGANTEAFF